Listed below are T cell receptor beta chains from one sample, sequenced in a study of T-cell reconstitution after alpha-beta-depleted transplantation in children. MiXCR was run by TCRdb on the PCR reads, yielding one entry per CDR3 protein. There are about 610,000 distinct CDR3 sequences in the sample; 10% occur only once, and around 4% lies in the top ten. The material sequenced was PBMCs from the stem cell graft donor, taken from the stem cell graft. The receptors derive from a human donor who donated a stem cell graft to a child with acute myeloid leukemia. Each CDR3 is given without its conserved first and last residue. The D gene is left open where the match is weak. Some rows have no size entry. The others give once, few or many, or a class for an expanded clone.

>TRBV15|TRBD2|13|many
ATSRVSGRPYEQY
>TRBV24-1|TRBD2|16|NA
ATSDSGLAGVNTDTQY
>TRBV7-3|NA|11|few
ASSLNPFYEQY
>TRBV20-1|TRBD2|12|NA
SARGQRELYEQY
>TRBV20-1|TRBD1|14|NA
SAGEWDRGVDQPQH
>TRBV6-1|TRBD1|12|NA
ASRSTGYSEKLF
>TRBV27|TRBD2|16|many
ASSSSGLAGGFIETQY
>TRBV29-1|NA|12|NA
SVRNSGKSYEQY
>TRBV18|TRBD1|14|many
ASSPQPGQRNNEQF
>TRBV12-3/TRBV12-4|NA|10|NA
ASRLGRTEAF
>TRBV28|NA|12|many
ASSLPRTVYEQY
>TRBV20-1|TRBD1|12|few
SAGDRGKEETQY
>TRBV7-8|NA|12|many
ASSLERAFNEQF
>TRBV20-1|NA|9|many
SALKDLKQY
>TRBV7-3|NA|17|NA
ASSATGITGINSTDTQY
>TRBV20-1|TRBD1|14|many
SARDASGQGSYEQY
>TRBV12-3/TRBV12-4|NA|11|few
ASRTRGRETQY
>TRBV4-2|NA|13|many
ASSQYGPTSNEQF
>TRBV19|NA|13|NA
ASSLPRGRSYEQY
>TRBV20-1|TRBD1|11|few
SATGQRGDTQY
>TRBV19|NA|11|NA
ASSRQGGDEQF
>TRBV28|TRBD1|14|many
ASSGPGTGNSDTQY
>TRBV30|TRBD2|10|NA
AWRLQREGQY
>TRBV7-2|TRBD1|11|NA
ASSQTKGQPNR
>TRBV18|NA|12|few
ASSTKGGGTEAF
>TRBV10-3|TRBD2|13|many
AISDGTRGSYEQY
>TRBV9|TRBD1|15|many
ASSAGTGGPHSSEQY
>TRBV5-1|NA|13|few
ASGLRQGGEGGYT
>TRBV20-1|NA|10|NA
SAPTAYNEQF
>TRBV5-1|NA|13|NA
ASSSSGSWGETQY
>TRBV3-1|TRBD2|12|NA
AAGLAGVGNEQF
>TRBV6-5|TRBD2|13|NA
ASSRTSGRSLEQY
>TRBV30|TRBD2|12|few
AWSTSGRKNEQF
>TRBV20-1|NA|13|many
SAHTQGFSGNTIY
>TRBV27|TRBD1|12|many
ASSSPGDRSGYT
>TRBV20-1|TRBD2|14|many
SAAPLTSGTYNEQF
>TRBV3-1|NA|12|few
ASSQVAGGKEQY
>TRBV6-1|NA|12|many
ASILGGITDTQY